Below are 17 T cell receptor beta chains sequenced from a single sample in a study of CD8 T cells in ankylosing spondylitis. No antigen has been assigned to these receptors. TCRdb fed the 5' RACE reads into MiXCR, producing one record per CDR3 protein. The sample has around 540,000 distinct CDR3 sequences, about 13% seen once; the top ten hold approximately 6.3%. Study outcomes and limitations: One TCR beta motif, made up of under ten highly homologous variants, appeared characteristic of ankylosing spondylitis blood.

Sample: blood, either unsorted or a sorted T cell fraction (not recorded which). These receptors originate from a male donor with ankylosing spondylitis.

In its sample, this clonotype was seen a few times. The J gene is TRBJ1-6, the V gene TRBV21-1; the table's D call, TRBD1, has no DNA check behind it. TRBV21-1 counts as a pseudogene. The CDR3 has 12 amino acids. CDR3 sequence (DNA): TGTGCCAGCAGGGGGGGGAATTCACCCCTCCACTTT. Translating gives CASRGGNSPLHF.

The sample holds many counts of this clonotype. V is TRBV29-1 and J is TRBJ2-3, with 9 positions matching TRBD2. Germline V gene sequence: CDR1 SQVTM, CDR2 ANQGSEA. The ends lost 6 bases at V and 0 bases at J; junction bases unmatched: 4. The CDR3 consists of 14 residues. DNA of the CDR3: TGCAGCGTCGCAACTAGCGGGAGCACAGATACGCAGTATTTT. Translation: CSVATSGSTDTQYF.

This clonotype was counted a few times. The gene calls are TRBV18 and TRBJ1-3, with 9 nucleotides matching TRBD1. The CDR3 sequence is 16 residues long. CDR1 KGHSH and CDR2 LQKENI come from the germline V gene. J lost 1 base, V lost 3 bases, and 4 bases had no gene match. The chain's CDR3 is CASSPTGGASGNTIYF. In DNA, the CDR3 is TGTGCCAGCTCACCGACAGGGGGAGCGTCTGGAAACACCATATATTTT.

The V gene is TRBV24-1, the J gene TRBJ2-4, with no clear D. The CDR3 length is 16 residues. The V gene's germline CDR1 is KGHDR and CDR2 SFDVKD. V shed 2 bases and J shed 1 base, with 11 bases lying between them. The CDR3 region is CATSDSAPSAKNIQYF. In DNA form, the CDR3 reads TGTGCCACCAGTGATTCGGCACCGTCGGCCAAAAACATTCAGTACTTC.

This clonotype was counted at least ten times. V is TRBV11-3 and J is TRBJ2-1, with D unresolved. Deletions cut 1 base from V and 4 bases from J, with 8 bases between. Germline assignment: CDR1 SGHNT and CDR2 YENEEA. The CDR3 runs 14 residues. The CDR3 sequence: CASSLAQSYNEQFF. The CDR3 bases are TGTGCCAGCAGCTTAGCCCAATCTTACAATGAGCAGTTCTTC.

The table lists this clonotype with many counts. V and J are TRBV15 and TRBJ1-5; TRBD1 is a possible D gene (6 bases). V was shortened by 3 bases and J by 6 bases, with 18 bases between the two germline ends. The germline V gene encodes CDR1 LNHNV and CDR2 YYDKDF (reference sequence). The CDR3 sequence is 16 residues long. The CDR3 spells CATSRDGGQGSQPQHF. As DNA, the CDR3 is TGTGCCACCAGCAGGGATGGGGGGCAGGGTAGTCAGCCCCAGCATTTT.

This clonotype has a handful of counts. This chain connects TRBV10-3 to TRBJ2-3; 10 bases are a match to TRBD2. This CDR3 contains 14 residues. Germline assignment: CDR1 ENHRY and CDR2 SYGVKD. The trim removed 9 bases at V and 5 bases at J, leaving 8 bases unmatched. Here the CDR3 reads CAMASGRDGDTQYF. The CDR3 DNA reads as TGTGCCATGGCTAGCGGGAGAGATGGAGATACGCAGTATTTT.

This clonotype appeared a few times. CDR3 nucleotides: TGCAGGGTACGGGGTCGGAAGGAGCAGTACTTC. It is translated as CRVRGRKEQYF. This chain links TRBV20-1 with TRBJ2-7, with a possible D match to TRBD2 (5 bases). This CDR3 region has 11 residues. Germline CDR1 reads DFQATT; CDR2 reads SNEGSKA (reference sequence).

The CDR3 region is CASSLASGTWNRLETQYF. The DNA for the CDR3 is TGTGCCAGCAGCTTAGCTAGCGGGACTTGGAACCGATTAGAGACCCAGTACTTC. This chain connects TRBV11-1 to TRBJ2-5; TRBD2 aligns across 8 bases. CDR3 length equals 18 residues. Trimming removed 0 bases from V and 4 bases from J; junction bases left unmatched: 13. Germline V lookup: CDR1 SGHAT, CDR2 FQDESV (reference sequence).

The rearrangement joins TRBV20-1 to TRBJ1-1, with D hard to call. The CDR3 has 13 amino acids. Germline V CDR1 and CDR2: DFQATT, SNEGSKA (reference sequence). The V end lost 3 bases, the J end lost 4 bases, and 12 bases lay between the germline ends. CDR3 residues: CSARPGWGTEAFF. CDR3 coding DNA: TGCAGTGCTAGGCCCGGTTGGGGCACTGAAGCTTTCTTT.

This clonotype was picked up a small number of times. The chain couples TRBV7-9 to TRBJ2-7, with D perhaps assigned TRBD1 or TRBD2 (5 bases each). This CDR3 spans 15 amino acids. Germline V lookup: CDR1 SEHNR, CDR2 FQNEAQ (reference sequence). V lost 1 base to trimming and J lost 5 bases, with 15 bases between them. For the CDR3, the DNA is TGTGCCAGCAGCTTAGGGGGACCATCCTTGGACGAGCAGTACTTC. Its protein product is CASSLGGPSLDEQYF.

The sample holds a few counts of this clonotype. The rearrangement uses TRBV9 and TRBJ1-1; TRBD1 agrees at 9 bases. From germline, CDR1 is SGDLS and CDR2 YYNGEE. The ends lost 3 bases at V and 5 bases at J; junction bases unmatched: 5. The CDR3 covers 14 residues. CDR3 protein: CASSGTGGRTEAFF. The CDR3 region has the DNA TGTGCCAGCAGCGGTACAGGGGGCCGGACTGAAGCTTTCTTT.

The chain couples TRBV15 to TRBJ1-3; D call uncertain. V dropped 3 bases and J dropped 0 bases, with 9 bases sitting between them. The CDR3 consists of 15 residues. Germline CDR1 and CDR2: LNHNV and YYDKDF (reference sequence). The CDR3 sequence is CATSSDTYSGNTIYF. CDR3 nucleotides: TGTGCCACCAGCAGTGACACCTACTCTGGAAACACCATATATTTT.

The J gene is TRBJ1-5, the V gene TRBV2; D possibly corresponds to TRBD1 (6 bases). Between the trimmed V and J ends, which lost 2 bases and 4 bases, there was a span of 12 bases. Germline CDR1 is SNHLY and CDR2 is FYNNEI. The length of the CDR3 is 15 residues. CDR3 amino acids: CASSELTGINQPQHF. The CDR3 DNA is TGTGCCAGCAGTGAATTGACAGGAATAAATCAGCCCCAGCATTTT.

This clonotype occurred a few times. The chain couples TRBV25-1 to TRBJ1-6; no definite D call. CDR3 length equals 19 residues. Germline CDR1 MGHDK, CDR2 SYGVNS. Trimming cost V 5 bases and J 0 bases, with 20 bases left between them. The CDR3 region has the DNA TGTGCCAGCAGTAAGGCGGAGGGATTGTTCAGCTCCTATAATTCACCCCTCCACTTT. Encoded protein: CASSKAEGLFSSYNSPLHF.

The V call is TRBV6-1, the J call TRBJ1-2; perhaps TRBD1 as D (5 bases). The V gene lost 2 bases and the J gene lost 4 bases, with 11 bases spanning the gap. The V gene's germline CDR1 is MNHNS and CDR2 SASEGT. The CDR3 consists of 14 residues. The CDR3 loop reads CASSEMLGVYGYTF. CDR3 DNA: TGTGCCAGCAGTGAAATGTTGGGGGTCTATGGCTACACCTTC.

This chain connects TRBV3-1 to TRBJ2-3; tentatively, D is TRBD1 (5 bases). The V end was cut by 4 bases, the J end by 2 bases, with 13 bases between. Germline CDR1 LGHDT, CDR2 YNNKEL (reference sequence). This CDR3 is 15 amino acids long. The CDR3 bases are TGTGCCAGCAGCCTTCAGGGTTCTAACACAGATACGCAGTATTTT. This gives the protein CASSLQGSNTDTQYF.